These 18 T cell receptor beta chains share one sample of origin, sequenced in a study of shared clonotypes between healthy human individuals. The repertoire was sequenced with immunoSEQ multiplex PCR; TCRdb's copy has only in-frame clones and lacks some. This sample has hundreds of thousands of clones, with 95% to 96% found just once. Naive CD8 cells lacked CD45RO, underwent positive selection for CCR7 and left out terminally differentiated effector memory CD45RA+ cells. Material: naive CD8+ T cells sorted from blood. These receptors came from a young woman in good health.

The CDR3 sequence is CASSRGRPANTEAFF. The CDR3 nucleotides read TGTGCCAGCAGCAGAGGGAGACCGGCCAACACTGAAGCTTTCTTT. This chain links TRBV5-6 with TRBJ1-1; D is unclear. Per the germline V gene, CDR1 is SGHDT and CDR2 is YYEEEE. Trimming removed 4 bases from V and 2 bases from J, with 15 bases in between. CDR3 size: 15 residues. The variable domain in full, with the rest retrieved from reference TRBV5-6 and TRBJ1-1, is DAGVTQSPTHLIKTRGQQVTLRCSPKSGHDTVSWYQQALGQGPQFIFQYYEEEERQRGNFPDRFSGHQFPNYSSELNVNALLLGDSALYLCASSRGRPANTEAFFGQGTRLTVV.

The gene calls are TRBV7-9 and TRBJ1-1, with a possible D match to TRBD1 (5 bases). The germline V gene has CDR1 SEHNR and CDR2 FQNEAQ (reference sequence). Deletions cut 6 bases from V and 6 bases from J, with 14 bases between. The CDR3 runs 13 residues. As DNA, the CDR3 is TGTGCCAGCAGTCCCAGGGCCTCCCCTGAAGCTTTCTTT. It yields the protein CASSPRASPEAFF.

This clone was picked up one time. J is TRBJ2-1 and V is TRBV28; 14 bases map to TRBD2. The germline V gene encodes CDR1 MDHEN and CDR2 SYDVKM. This CDR3 is 17 amino acids long. Trimming cost V 5 bases and J 8 bases; bases outside gene matches: 11. The CDR3 DNA is TGTGCCAGCAGTCCTCTGGGACTAGCGGGAGAGACCCATGAGCAGTTCTTC. It yields the protein CASSPLGLAGETHEQFF. Using reference TRBV28 and TRBJ2-1 for the parts outside the CDR3, the full variable domain is DVKVTQSSRYLVKRTGEKVFLECVQDMDHENMFWYRQDPGLGLRLIYFSYDVKMKEKGDIPEGYSVSREKKERFSLILESASTNQTSMYLCASSPLGLAGETHEQFFGPGTRLTVL.

The chain has TRBV7-9 and TRBJ2-4, with D possibly TRBD1 on 6 matching bases. The CDR3 loop spans 15 amino acids. V was cut by 5 bases and J by 5 bases, with 16 bases left in between. Per germline, CDR1 SEHNR and CDR2 FQNEAQ (reference sequence). The CDR3 nucleotides are TGTGCCAGCAGCCCCCCCCAGGGGACCCAAAACATTCAGTACTTC. Amino acid sequence: CASSPPQGTQNIQYF.

V usage is TRBV6-1 and J usage is TRBJ1-3; D is undetermined. Germline lookup yields CDR1 MNHNS and CDR2 SASEGT. Trimming removed 2 bases at V and 7 bases at J, with 9 bases between. This CDR3 is built from 13 residues. CDR3: CASSEMGFNTIYF. CDR3 nucleotides: TGTGCCAGCAGTGAAATGGGGTTTAACACCATATATTTT.

The J gene is TRBJ2-7, the V gene TRBV13, with TRBD2 as a possible D gene (5 bases). Germline values: CDR1 PRHDT, CDR2 FYEKMQ (reference sequence). Trimming took 5 bases from V and 3 from J, leaving 17 bases between them. The CDR3 length is 15 residues. CDR3 coding DNA: TGTGCCAGCAGCCACAGACTGCTTAGCGTCTACGAGCAGTACTTC. Protein: CASSHRLLSVYEQYF.

The chain has TRBV28 and TRBJ2-5, with TRBD2 identical over 13 bases. The DNA matches TRBJ2-7 better at its end, which makes the J call doubtful. CDR1 is MDHEN and CDR2 is SYDVKM in the germline V gene. The CDR3 loop spans 20 amino acids. The CDR3 region has the DNA TGTGCCAGCAGCCCATCCCGACTAGCGGGAGGCCCGAGGAGCTCCTACGAGCAGTACTTC. Protein sequence: CASSPSRLAGGPRSSYEQYF.

This sequence joins TRBV7-6 and TRBJ2-7, with TRBD2 matching 7 bases. The CDR3 consists of 14 residues. Germline V gives CDR1 SGHVS, CDR2 FNYEAQ. The junction had 4 bases not matched to a gene; V was cut back by 1 base and J by 4 bases. This CDR3 reads CASSLDASGYEQYF. In DNA form, the CDR3 reads TGTGCCAGCAGCTTAGATGCTAGCGGTTACGAGCAGTACTTC.

V and J are TRBV5-8 and TRBJ1-1; no clear D gene. Looked up from germline, CDR1 is SGHTS and CDR2 is YDEGEE. The V and J ends lost 2 bases and 7 bases respectively, with 9 bases between them. The CDR3 sequence is 12 residues long. In nucleotides, the CDR3 is TGTGCCAGCAGCTTTGGACGGGGTGAAGCTTTCTTT. Protein: CASSFGRGEAFF.

The chain links TRBV6-6 to TRBJ2-1; D gene ambiguous. The V and J ends lost 0 bases and 6 bases respectively, with 15 bases between them. This CDR3 has 16 residues. Per germline, CDR1 MNHNY and CDR2 SVGAGI (reference sequence). CDR3 in amino acids: CASSYSNSSPPNEQFF. In DNA form, the CDR3 reads TGTGCCAGCAGTTACTCGAACTCAAGCCCACCCAATGAGCAGTTCTTC.

The chain recombines TRBV5-1 with TRBJ2-2; no reliable D call. Trimming pared 4 bases from V and 5 bases from J, leaving 15 bases between. The CDR3 sequence is 15 residues long. Germline CDR1 reads SGHRS; CDR2 reads YFSETQ. The chain's CDR3 is CASSPVLYSTGELFF. CDR3 sequence (DNA): TGCGCCAGCAGCCCCGTACTATACTCAACCGGGGAGCTGTTTTTT.

The gene calls are TRBV7-3 and TRBJ1-1; 7 nucleotides align to TRBD1. Per the germline V gene, CDR1 is SGHTA and CDR2 is FQGTGA. J was trimmed by 2 bases and V by 2 bases; bases with no gene match: 5. The CDR3 loop spans 15 amino acids. This chain's CDR3 is CASSLGDSTNTEAFF. The CDR3 DNA is TGTGCCAGCAGCTTAGGGGACAGTACTAACACTGAAGCTTTCTTT.

This chain uses TRBV27 with TRBJ2-3, with D perhaps TRBD2 (5 bases). The CDR3 is 13 amino acids. V was clipped by 8 bases and J by 6 bases, with 15 bases between them. Germline V gives CDR1 MNHEY, CDR2 SMNVEV (reference sequence). The CDR3, as DNA: TGTGCCAGCGACTCGGGGTCGGGTGATACGCAGTATTTT. This codes for CASDSGSGDTQYF.

This chain links TRBV7-6 with TRBJ2-1; 7 positions match TRBD2. This CDR3 has 15 residues. V shed 3 bases, J shed 1 base, and the junction held 3 bases outside the gene matches. CDR1 and CDR2 (germline): SGHVS, FNYEAQ. In nucleotides, the CDR3 is TGTGCCAGCAGCTTGTCGGGAGGATCCTACAATGAGCAGTTCTTC. It specifies CASSLSGGSYNEQFF.

As DNA, the CDR3 is TGCGCCAGCAGCCCCTTTGAACTAGCGGGAGGGAATGAGCAGTTCTTC. This codes for CASSPFELAGGNEQFF. The gene calls are TRBV5-1 and TRBJ2-1; TRBD2 aligns across 13 bases. Germline V CDR1 and CDR2: SGHRS, YFSETQ. V shed 4 bases, J shed 7 bases, and the junction held 8 bases outside the gene matches. The CDR3 consists of 16 residues.

This clone was seen once. This chain connects TRBV5-4 to TRBJ2-7; 8 bases agree with TRBD1. Germline CDR1 reads SGHNT; CDR2 reads YYREEE (reference sequence). The CDR3 sequence is 14 residues long. With 4 bases clipped from V and 0 bases from J, the junction kept 3 bases outside the gene matches. The CDR3 bases are TGTGCCAGCAGCCGGGACAGGAGCTCCTACGAGCAGTACTTC. Translating gives CASSRDRSSYEQYF.

The rearrangement uses TRBV28 and TRBJ2-1, with TRBD2 matching over 8 bases. CDR1 is MDHEN and CDR2 is SYDVKM in the germline V gene. V shed 3 bases, J shed 0 bases, and the junction held 4 bases outside the gene matches. This CDR3 is 16 amino acids long. CDR3 DNA: TGTGCCAGCAGTTTGAGTAGCGGGACCTCCTACAATGAGCAGTTCTTC. Its protein is CASSLSSGTSYNEQFF.

The CDR3: CASSFVGTGGINEQFF. In DNA form, the CDR3 reads TGTGCCAGCAGTTTCGTGGGGACAGGGGGCATCAATGAGCAGTTCTTC. V and J are TRBV27 and TRBJ2-1; 12 bases align to TRBD1. Germline V gene data show CDR1 as MNHEY and CDR2 as SMNVEV (reference sequence). V dropped 3 bases and J dropped 6; count of bases not matched to a gene: 6. This CDR3 spans 16 amino acids.